This T cell receptor beta chain was profiled in a study of T cells in localized non-small cell lung cancer. As to this clone: Its matching antigen is unknown.

Study-level results: A raised T cell density in blood coincided with lengthier overall survival. A median of around 60 clones ranked among the top 100 in tumor appeared in adjacent lung. Sequence data derive from only one tumor region, so heterogeneity remains possible.

Assay used: immunoSEQ multiplex PCR; TCRdb lists only in-frame clones, some missing. The table lists 1,500 to 2,000 clones, around 35% of them singletons, with roughly a tenth in the top ten. The CDR3 is made up of 17 amino acids. From germline, CDR1 is SGHNT and CDR2 YENEEA. The ends were cut back, 1 base at V and 0 bases at J, with 16 bases in the middle. This TCR derives from an older female donor with stage I lung adenocarcinoma. This material consisted of lung tumor tissue, taken before any cancer treatment. The chain links TRBV11-3 to TRBJ2-7; D unclear. As DNA, the CDR3 is TGTGCCAGCAGCTTAGTGATCTCCGGGTCGAGCTCCTACGAGCAGTACTTC. This translates into CASSLVISGSSSYEQYF.